The clone carrying this T cell receptor (beta chain) was observed a few times. Antigen specificity is unknown. The study reverse transcribed the entire isolated RNA, so it sequenced expressed TCRB transcripts. Some clones are missing from TCRdb's copy, which holds only in-frame ones; the method was immunoSEQ multiplex PCR. Of about 900,000 clones in the sample, about a sixth were seen once. This entry is derived from a study of beta chain features in type 1 diabetes. Points from the study as a whole: The study found that naive, central memory and Treg TCRB repertoires appeared more similar in patients than in healthy donors.

Trimming cost V 5 bases and J 3 bases; bases outside gene matches: 2. Germline V gene sequence: CDR1 SEHNR, CDR2 FQNEAQ (reference sequence). This CDR3 has 13 residues. The rearrangement uses TRBV7-9 and TRBJ1-1, with 8 bases that match TRBD1. The TCR originated in a woman aged 18-35 years in good health. Sequenced sample: naive CD4+ T cells from blood. Here the CDR3 DNA reads TGTGCCAGCAGCCCGACAGGGGACACTGAAGCTTTCTTT. Protein sequence: CASSPTGDTEAFF. Filled out from reference TRBV7-9 and TRBJ1-1, the complete variable domain reads DTGVSQNPRHKITKRGQNVTFRCDPISEHNRLYWYRQTLGQGPEFLTYFQNEAQLEKSRLLSDRFSAERPKGSFSTLEIQRTEQGDSAMYLCASSPTGDTEAFFGQGTRLTVV.